The source of this T cell receptor beta chain is a study of cytomegalovirus exposure and HLA in healthy donors. The study's findings and limits: As a later analysis showed, a missense DCLRE1C variant was linked to trimming of TCR beta V- and J-genes.

Donors were nominally healthy when sampled, though unrecorded immune exposures were likely. With 60 Vbeta and 13 Jbeta primers, the PCR was carried out. Repertoires were generated with immunoSEQ multiplex PCR, while TCRdb's copy carries only in-frame clones and drops some. The sample holds about 43,000 clones, more than 45% seen once. Comment on this clone: Its antigen is unidentified.

The clonotype comes from a man aged 60-69 years in good health and CMV-seronegative. Material for sequencing was PBMCs.

In DNA, the CDR3 is TGTGCCAGCAGCCCCCTCGGACTAAATCAGCCCCAGCATTTT. It specifies CASSPLGLNQPQHF. The chain recombines TRBV7-6 with TRBJ1-5; D ambiguous. CDR3 length: 14 amino acids. Trimming removed 5 bases from V and 4 bases from J, with 12 bases in between. Germline assignment: CDR1 SGHVS and CDR2 FNYEAQ.